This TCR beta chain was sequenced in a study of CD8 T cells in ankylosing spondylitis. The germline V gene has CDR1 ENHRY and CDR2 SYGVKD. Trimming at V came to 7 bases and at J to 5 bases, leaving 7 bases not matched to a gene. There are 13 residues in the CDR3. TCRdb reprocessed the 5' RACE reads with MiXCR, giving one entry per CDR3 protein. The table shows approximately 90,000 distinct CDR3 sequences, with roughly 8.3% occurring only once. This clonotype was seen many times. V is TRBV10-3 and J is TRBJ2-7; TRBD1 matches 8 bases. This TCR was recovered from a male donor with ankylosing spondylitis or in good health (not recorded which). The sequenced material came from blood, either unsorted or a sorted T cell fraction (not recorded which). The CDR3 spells CAITGQGPDEQYF. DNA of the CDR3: TGTGCCATCACAGGACAGGGTCCGGACGAGCAGTACTTC.